This T cell receptor (beta chain) was identified in a study of blood T cells in healthy people across ages (dated by TCRdb to 2013 to 2016). A note on the overall study: Template switching captured roughly one uniquely barcoded TCR beta cDNA molecule per two T cells in model experiments. Four age groups were formed from the donors: young (average 16 years), middle-aged (approximately 42), aged (approximately 60) and long-lived (approximately 80). Two additional independent replicas of 1 million unique cDNA reads from the same blood draw were analyzed for two donors (one aged 18 to 29 and one aged 80 or older). To track age-related changes in TCR beta repertoire diversity, the study relied on deep sequencing normalized with unique cDNA molecular identifiers. The full study reports these points: Conclusive comparison of naive and antigen-experienced compartments was prevented by the profiling of bulk unsorted PBMCs. Observed TCR beta diversity per million T cells fell roughly linearly with age, and a significant reduction was already apparent by age around 40. Estimates of total diversity from one million sequenced T cells were regarded as lower bounds and underestimates. The long-lived group showed more naive CD4+ T cells, fewer expanded clones and increased TCR diversity than the aged group, suggesting age selection. There was a strong correlation between observed TCR beta diversity and the percentage of naive T cells measured by flow cytometry. Donor CMV infection status was unknown, potentially confounding age-related changes in expanded clonotypes.

Library generation was performed with 5' RACE. The run used an Illumina HiSeq 2500. A second roughly 7 to 12 cycle PCR used a sample-barcoded 5' primer and a J-beta primer mix. Each TCR beta cDNA molecule received a unique molecular identifier from a template-switch 5' adaptor carrying 12 random nucleotides. Each sample yielded at least 3 million CDR3-containing paired-end reads. First-strand cDNA synthesis was performed from all RNA using the Mint cDNA synthesis kit, with priming by a TRBC-specific oligonucleotide. All cDNA was treated with uracil-DNA glycosylase and then went through a first 18-cycle PCR with the universal primers M1SS and BC2_uni_R. The published analysis was carried out like this. For normalization, 1 million high-quality reads, each with a distinct molecular identifier, were randomly selected from each sample. Reads with shared molecular identifiers were discarded instead of being binned into consensus sequences. MiTCR, set to a Q25 quality threshold and the strictest error-elimination algorithm, was used for CDR3 identification, clonotype clustering and error correction. Lower-bound total TCR beta diversity was estimated with a nonparametric unseen species model using Euler transformation. The raw public data were reprocessed by TCRdb itself: fastp quality trimming at Q25, MiXCR clonotype calling, in-frame beta chains only. Each entry merges the rows of one CDR3 protein and shows their most common DNA and genes. These V and J calls rely on TCRdb rather than the paper's analysis. In this sample the table shows 550,000 to 650,000 distinct CDR3 sequences, about 25% of which occur a single time. The ten largest clones take up approximately 3.7% of the sample.

The CDR3 covers 16 residues, taking in both the cysteine and the phenylalanine. Just the 48-base CDR3 DNA is kept, in frame starting at base 1. From a lookup of the germline V gene (reference sequence), CDR1 and CDR2 are DFQATT and SNEGSKA. Systemically healthy Caucasian individuals from Russia, 35 to 40 in total and aged about 6 to 95 years, were included as donors. Around 9.9 milliliters of peripheral blood were collected from each donor into EDTA-treated Vacutainer tubes. Ficoll-Paque density-gradient centrifugation was used to isolate PBMCs, with at least 6 million obtained per sample. Trizol reagent was used to extract total RNA from PBMCs, with at least 6 micrograms per sample. For every donor, an aliquot of PBMCs went through flow cytometry to measure the percentages of naive CD45RAhigh/CD27high T cells. With regard to this clonotype: Its specific antigen is unknown. There are no base qualities to consult, and no much larger clone falls within one base.

The same data also went into a second study, on T cells of mothers and their children. From the second report: Nine systemically healthy Caucasian individuals served as donors, namely three mothers together with their six children. cDNA synthesis consumed the entire amount of extracted RNA, loaded at approximately 1.6 ug RNA in each 15 ul reaction. Sample barcodes and 2-4 random nucleotides were added via the M1S primer in the second PCR. Each mother yielded over 9.5 million TCR beta CDR3 reads and each child roughly 3 million reads. Thymic selection similarly shapes TCR recombination output in related and unrelated pairs, with minor effect from inherited differences. Normalized repertoire overlap in related mother-child pairs was always slightly higher than in unrelated mother-child pairs, but the difference was never significant. Persistent microchimeric T cell clones were not detected, at a sensitivity of approximately 93 clones per million clonotypes. The study used deep NGS to compare TCR beta repertoires of mothers and children, seeking features distinguishing related mother-child pairs from unrelated individuals. The mean age was around 40 +/- 4 years for the mothers and around 10 +/- 4 years for the children. After adapter ligation with NEBNext reagents, the libraries were sequenced on Illumina HiSeq 2000 with 100+100 nt paired-end reads. To prevent cross-contamination, the mother and child libraries were prepared a month apart and were sequenced in separate runs. For each donor, somewhere between roughly 450,000 and 2,000,000 distinct TCR beta clonotypes were identified. Naive TCR beta clonotypes were estimated from low-frequency clonotypes matched to each donor's FACS-determined naive share, without sorting.

This TCR derives from a boy between 2 and 15 years old in good health. Source material: blood. The V and J genes are TRBV20-1 and TRBJ2-5; the D segment could be TRBD1, given 6 matching bases. Near its end, the DNA agrees better with TRBJ2-7, so the J call may be wrong. The CDR3 loop reads CSARDSRKGVIYEQYF. The DNA sequence reads TGCAGTGCTAGAGATAGTAGGAAGGGGGTTATCTACGAGCAGTACTTC.